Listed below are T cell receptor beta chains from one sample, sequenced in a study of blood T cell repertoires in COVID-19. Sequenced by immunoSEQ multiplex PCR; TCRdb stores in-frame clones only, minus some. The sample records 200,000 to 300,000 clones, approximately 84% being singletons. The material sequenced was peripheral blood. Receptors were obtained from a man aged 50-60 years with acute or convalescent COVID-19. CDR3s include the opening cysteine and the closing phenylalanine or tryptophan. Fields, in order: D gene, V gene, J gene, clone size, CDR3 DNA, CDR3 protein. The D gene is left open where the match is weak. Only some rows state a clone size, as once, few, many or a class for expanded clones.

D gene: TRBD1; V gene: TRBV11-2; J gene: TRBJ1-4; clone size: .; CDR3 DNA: TGTGCCAGCAGCTTCGGGACAGGGAATGAAAAACTGTTTTTT; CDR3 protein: CASSFGTGNEKLFF
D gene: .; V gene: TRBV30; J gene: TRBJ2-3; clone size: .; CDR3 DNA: TGTGCCTGGAGTATGAAACAGGGAGATACGCAGTATTTT; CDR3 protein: CAWSMKQGDTQYF
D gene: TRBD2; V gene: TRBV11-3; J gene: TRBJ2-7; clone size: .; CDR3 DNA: TGTGCCAGCAGCTTAGGGTATAGCGGGAGTAACGAGCAGTACTTC; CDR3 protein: CASSLGYSGSNEQYF
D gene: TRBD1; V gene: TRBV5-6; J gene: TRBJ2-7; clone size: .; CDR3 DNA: TGTGCCAGCAGCACCTCCGGGACAGTACCTTGGGAGCAGTACTTC; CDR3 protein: CASSTSGTVPWEQYF
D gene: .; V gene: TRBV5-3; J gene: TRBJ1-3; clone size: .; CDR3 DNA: TGTGCCAGAAGCTCGAACACCCGCATGGGAAACACCATATATTTT; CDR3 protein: CARSSNTRMGNTIYF
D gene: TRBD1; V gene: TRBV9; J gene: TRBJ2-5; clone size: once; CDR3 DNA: TGTGCCAGCAGGGGACAGGGAGAGGAGACCCAGTACTTC; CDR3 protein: CASRGQGEETQYF
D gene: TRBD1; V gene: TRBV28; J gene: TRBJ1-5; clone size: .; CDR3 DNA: TGTGCCAGCAGTTACCCCCGACCCACAGGGGGCAAGCAGCCCCAGCATTTT; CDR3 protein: CASSYPRPTGGKQPQHF
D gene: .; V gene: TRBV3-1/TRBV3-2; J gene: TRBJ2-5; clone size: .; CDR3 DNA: TGTGCCAGCAGCCAAGTATCCAGGGAAGAGACCCAGTACTTC; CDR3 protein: CASSQVSREETQYF
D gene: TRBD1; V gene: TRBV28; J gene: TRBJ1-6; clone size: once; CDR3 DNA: TGTGCCAGCAGTTCCCCAGGGGGGTCCTATAATTCACCCCTCCACTTT; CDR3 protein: CASSSPGGSYNSPLHF
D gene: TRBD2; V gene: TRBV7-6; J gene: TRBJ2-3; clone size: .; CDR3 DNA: TGTGCCAGCGGCGGGGGGGATACGCAGTATTTT; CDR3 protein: CASGGGDTQYF
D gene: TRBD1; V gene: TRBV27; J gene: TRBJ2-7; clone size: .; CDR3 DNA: TGTGCCAGCAGTTTAGCCGGGACAGGGGGTTCCGAGCAGTACTTC; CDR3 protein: CASSLAGTGGSEQYF
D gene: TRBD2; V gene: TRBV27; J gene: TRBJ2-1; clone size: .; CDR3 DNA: TGTGCCAGCAGTTTCCCTGGACTAGCGAGTGAGCAGTTCTTC; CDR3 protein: CASSFPGLASEQFF
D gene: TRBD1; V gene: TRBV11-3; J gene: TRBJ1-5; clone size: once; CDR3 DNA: TGTGCCAGCAGCACACCCGGGACAGGGGGCACCCAGCCCCAGCATTTT; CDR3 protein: CASSTPGTGGTQPQHF
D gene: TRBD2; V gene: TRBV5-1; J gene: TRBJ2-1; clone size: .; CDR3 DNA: TGCGCCAGCAGCTTGCTAGCGGGTACCTCCTACAATGAGCAGTTCTTC; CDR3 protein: CASSLLAGTSYNEQFF
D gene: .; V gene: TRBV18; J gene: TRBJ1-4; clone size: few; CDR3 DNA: TGTGCCAGCTCACCAGGATTGGGGGGTGAAAAACTGTTTTTT; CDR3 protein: CASSPGLGGEKLFF
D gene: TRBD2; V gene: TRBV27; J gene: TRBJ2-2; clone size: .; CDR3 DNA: TGTGCCAGCAGTGCGGAGCCGGGACTAGCGGGGCCCTGGAACACCGGGGAGCTGTTTTTT; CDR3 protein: CASSAEPGLAGPWNTGELFF
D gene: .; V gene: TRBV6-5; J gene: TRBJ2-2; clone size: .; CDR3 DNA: TGTGCCAGCAGTTATTGGAGGGCCACCGGGGAGCTGTTTTTT; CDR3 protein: CASSYWRATGELFF
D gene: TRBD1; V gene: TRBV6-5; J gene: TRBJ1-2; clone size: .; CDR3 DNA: TGTGCCAGCACAACGGGACAGGGGGCGCACTATGGCTACACCTTC; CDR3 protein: CASTTGQGAHYGYTF
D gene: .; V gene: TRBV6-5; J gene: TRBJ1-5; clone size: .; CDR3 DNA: TGTGCCAGCAGCCCCGGGAGGGACCCTGCTCAGCCCCAGCATTTT; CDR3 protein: CASSPGRDPAQPQHF
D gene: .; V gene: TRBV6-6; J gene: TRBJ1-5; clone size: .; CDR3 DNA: TGTGCCAGCACCCCCTGGGGGCCAGCTAATCAGCCCCAGCATTTT; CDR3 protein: CASTPWGPANQPQHF
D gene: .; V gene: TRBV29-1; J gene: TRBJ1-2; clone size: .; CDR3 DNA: TGCAGCGTTGGGGAGGACTATGGCTACACCTTC; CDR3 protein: CSVGEDYGYTF
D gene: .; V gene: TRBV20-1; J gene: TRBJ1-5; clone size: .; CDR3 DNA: TGCAGTGCTATTGATAACAATCAGCCCCAGCATTTT; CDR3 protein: CSAIDNNQPQHF
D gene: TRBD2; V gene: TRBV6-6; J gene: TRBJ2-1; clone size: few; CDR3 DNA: TGTGCCAGCAGTTACGTAGCGGGACCCCACAATGAGCAGTTCTTC; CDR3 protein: CASSYVAGPHNEQFF
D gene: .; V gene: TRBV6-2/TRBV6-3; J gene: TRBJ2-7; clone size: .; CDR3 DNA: TGTGCCAGCAGTTATTCTCAGGGGCCTCTCGAGCAGTACTTC; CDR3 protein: CASSYSQGPLEQYF
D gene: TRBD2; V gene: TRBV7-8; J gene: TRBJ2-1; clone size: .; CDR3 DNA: TGTGCCAGCAGCTTAACCGGGACTAGCGGGAGGTTTGAGCAGTTCTTC; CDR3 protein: CASSLTGTSGRFEQFF
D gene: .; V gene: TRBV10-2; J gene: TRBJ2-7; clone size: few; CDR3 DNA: TGCGCCAGCACGGGACTTAGAATCTACGAGCAGTACTTC; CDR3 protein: CASTGLRIYEQYF
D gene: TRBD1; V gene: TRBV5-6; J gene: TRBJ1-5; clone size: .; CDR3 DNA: TGTGCCAGCAGCTTGGGACAGGGGGCAGATGGGCAGCCCCAGCATTTT; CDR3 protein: CASSLGQGADGQPQHF
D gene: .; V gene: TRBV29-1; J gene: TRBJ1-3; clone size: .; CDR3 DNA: TGCAGCGTTGAAATATCCGGGGGAAACACCATATATTTT; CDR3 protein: CSVEISGGNTIYF
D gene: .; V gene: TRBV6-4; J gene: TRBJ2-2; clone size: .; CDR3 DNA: TGTGCCAGCAGTCAACAGGGTGGCACCGGGGAGCTGTTTTTT; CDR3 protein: CASSQQGGTGELFF
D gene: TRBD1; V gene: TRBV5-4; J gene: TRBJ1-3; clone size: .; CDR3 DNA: TGTGCCAGCAGTCCAAACAGGGGTGGAAACACCATATATTTT; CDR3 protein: CASSPNRGGNTIYF
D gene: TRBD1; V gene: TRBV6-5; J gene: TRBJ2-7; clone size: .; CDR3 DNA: TGTGCCACAAAACCCCGACAGGGCACCTACGAGCAGTACTTC; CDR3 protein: CATKPRQGTYEQYF
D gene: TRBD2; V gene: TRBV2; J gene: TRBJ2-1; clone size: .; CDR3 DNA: TGTGCCAGCAGCAAGCGGGAAAAGTTCTTC; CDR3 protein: CASSKREKFF